The 17 T cell receptor beta chains below all came from one sample that was sequenced in a study of cytomegalovirus exposure and HLA in healthy donors. Primers included in the PCR were 60 Vbeta and 13 Jbeta primers. The protocol was immunoSEQ multiplex PCR, while the TCRdb copy is restricted to in-frame clones and leaves out a portion. The sample has about 190,000 clones; roughly 75% are singletons. The sequenced material came from PBMCs. These receptors were collected from a man aged 25 to 40 in good health and CMV-seropositive.

Written as DNA, the CDR3 is TGTGCCAGCAGCTTGGACAGGGGGATCGAGACCCAGTACTTC. Translating gives CASSLDRGIETQYF. The rearrangement uses TRBV7-2 and TRBJ2-5; 10 positions match TRBD1. This CDR3 has 14 residues. After removal of 3 bases from V and 5 bases from J, the junction contained 3 bases not matched to a gene. Per the germline V gene, CDR1 is SGHTA and CDR2 is FQGNSA.

This chain links TRBV6-5 with TRBJ2-1; the D gene is possibly TRBD1 (6 bases). V dropped 2 bases and J dropped 6 bases, with 14 bases sitting between them. Germline V gene lookup returns CDR1 MNHEY and CDR2 SVGAGI. The CDR3 has 15 residues. CDR3 residues: CASSYRGQGSNEQFF. CDR3 nucleotide sequence: TGTGCCAGCAGTTACCGAGGCCAGGGGTCCAATGAGCAGTTCTTC.

The chain couples TRBV12-5 to TRBJ2-1; D is perhaps TRBD2 (5 bases). The CDR3 is 15 amino acids. The germline V and J ends were trimmed by 0 bases and 1 base, with 7 bases remaining between them. Germline V CDR1 and CDR2: LGHNT, FRNRAP. CDR3 protein: CASGLVAGSYNEQFF. DNA for the CDR3: TGTGCTAGTGGTTTGGTTGCGGGTTCCTACAATGAGCAGTTCTTC.

This sequence joins TRBV11-2 and TRBJ2-7; 8 bases are shared with TRBD1. V gave up 0 bases and J gave up 1 base; unmatched junction bases: 2. Germline V gene lookup returns CDR1 SGHAT and CDR2 FQNNGV. The CDR3 has 15 residues. This chain's CDR3 is CASSLDRGRSYEQYF. The CDR3 nucleotides read TGTGCCAGCAGCTTAGACAGGGGGCGGTCCTACGAGCAGTACTTC. Full variable domain (remainder filled in from reference TRBV11-2 and TRBJ2-7): EAGVAQSPRYKIIEKRQSVAFWCNPISGHATLYWYQQILGQGPKLLIQFQNNGVVDDSQLPKDRFSAERLKGVDSTLKIQPAKLEDSAVYLCASSLDRGRSYEQYFGPGTRLTVT.

The chain carries TRBV4-3 and TRBJ1-1; TRBD1 is a possible D gene (5 bases). V lost 0 bases, J lost 0 bases, and 11 bases lay in between. Germline V gene data show CDR1 as LGHNA and CDR2 as YSLEER. The CDR3 is 16 residues long. The CDR3 region is CASSQDWQGLNTEAFF. The CDR3 nucleotides read TGCGCCAGCAGCCAAGATTGGCAGGGATTGAACACTGAAGCTTTCTTT.

This clone occurred a few times. This chain uses TRBV28 with TRBJ1-2; 9 nucleotides match TRBD1. The CDR3 totals 15 residues. Per germline, CDR1 MDHEN and CDR2 SYDVKM. The V segment lost 6 bases and the J segment 7 bases; nucleotides outside the gene matches: 12. CDR3: CASSQDWTGVGGYTF. The CDR3 DNA follows: TGTGCCAGCAGCCAAGATTGGACAGGGGTAGGTGGCTACACCTTC.

The chain employs TRBV6-6 and TRBJ2-2; 11 positions agree with TRBD2. CDR1 and CDR2 (germline): MNHNY, SVGAGI (reference sequence). The CDR3 loop spans 15 amino acids. J gave up 6 bases and V 6 bases, and 6 bases lay outside the gene matches. DNA for the CDR3: TGTGCCAGCAGGCCCCTAGCGGGAGGAGCCGGGGAGCTGTTTTTT. Translating gives CASRPLAGGAGELFF.

The chain has TRBV7-6 and TRBJ2-7; 12 positions match TRBD2. Germline CDR1 reads SGHVS; CDR2 reads FNYEAQ. This CDR3 comprises 17 residues. The V segment lost 1 base and the J segment 5 bases; nucleotides outside the gene matches: 9. CDR3 protein: CASSLGQLLAGGNEQYF. CDR3 coding DNA: TGTGCCAGCAGCTTAGGGCAACTACTAGCGGGGGGAAACGAGCAGTACTTC.

The chain carries TRBV15 and TRBJ2-5, with 10 positions matching TRBD2. Germline V gene data show CDR1 as LNHNV and CDR2 as YYDKDF (reference sequence). The junction had 6 bases not matched to a gene; V was cut back by 1 base and J by 4 bases. The CDR3 extends over 16 amino acids. The chain's CDR3 is CATSRGSSGSGETQYF. CDR3 sequence (DNA): TGTGCCACCAGCAGAGGGTCTAGCGGGAGCGGAGAGACCCAGTACTTC.

This clone was picked up one time. The chain couples TRBV29-1 to TRBJ2-2, with TRBD2 as a possible D gene (6 bases). CDR3 length: 12 amino acids. Trimming left V 6 bases short and J 5 bases short, with 10 bases between. CDR1 is SQVTM, CDR2 ANQGSEA, per germline. The CDR3 DNA follows: TGCAGCGTACCCCGGGAGACCGGGGAGCTGTTTTTT. Translation gives CSVPRETGELFF.

The V gene is TRBV28, the J gene TRBJ2-7; 8 positions match TRBD2. The CDR3 runs 12 residues. Germline V gene data show CDR1 as MDHEN and CDR2 as SYDVKM. The V gene end was trimmed by 5 bases and the J gene end by 10 bases; junction bases not matched to a gene: 7. This CDR3 reads CASSGGLGAQYF. CDR3 nucleotides: TGTGCCAGCAGTGGGGGACTAGGGGCCCAGTACTTC. Complete variable domain (other parts from reference TRBV28 and TRBJ2-7): DVKVTQSSRYLVKRTGEKVFLECVQDMDHENMFWYRQDPGLGLRLIYFSYDVKMKEKGDIPEGYSVSREKKERFSLILESASTNQTSMYLCASSGGLGAQYFGPGTRLTVT.

CDR3 amino acids: CASSQDHRTGPEEQYF. The CDR3 nucleotides are TGCGCCAGCAGCCAAGATCATCGTACAGGGCCGGAGGAGCAGTACTTC. The chain is built from TRBV4-3 and TRBJ2-5; tentative D call: TRBD1 (6 bases). Trimming pared 0 bases from V and 11 bases from J, leaving 22 bases between. This CDR3 spans 16 amino acids. Germline-derived CDR1 and CDR2 are LGHNA and YSLEER.

The genes are TRBV7-9 and TRBJ1-5; D may be TRBD1 (6 bases). Germline-derived CDR1 and CDR2 are SEHNR and FQNEAQ (reference sequence). The CDR3 length is 18 residues. Trimming cost V 4 bases and J 0 bases, with 19 bases left between them. The CDR3 region has the DNA TGTGCCAGCAGCTCGGGAACACAGGGCTTTAGTAGCAATCAGCCCCAGCATTTT. The encoded protein is CASSSGTQGFSSNQPQHF.

The chain has TRBV5-5 and TRBJ2-3; tentative D call: TRBD2 (7 bases). The V end lost 0 bases, the J end lost 3 bases, and 14 bases lay between the germline ends. The CDR3 has 16 residues. Germline CDR1 is SGHKS and CDR2 is YYEKEE (reference sequence). The CDR3 DNA is TGTGCCAGCAGCTTGGAACCCGGGGGGCGGACAGATACGCAGTATTTT. This sequence encodes CASSLEPGGRTDTQYF. Looking up the rest from reference TRBV5-5 and TRBJ2-3 gives the full variable domain: DAGVTQSPTHLIKTRGQQVTLRCSPISGHKSVSWYQQVLGQGPQFIFQYYEKEERGRGNFPDRFSARQFPNYSSELNVNALLLGDSALYLCASSLEPGGRTDTQYFGPGTRLTVL.

Only a few counts were recorded for this clone. The rearrangement uses TRBV2 and TRBJ2-3; D might be TRBD1 (6 bases). V was shortened by 6 bases and J by 6 bases, with 10 bases between the two germline ends. Per the germline V gene, CDR1 is SNHLY and CDR2 is FYNNEI. This CDR3 contains 12 residues. CDR3 bases: TGTGCCAGCAGGCTACAGGGTGATACGCAGTATTTT. The encoded protein is CASRLQGDTQYF.

The chain uses TRBV4-2 and TRBJ1-1; D remains unclear. V was pared by 0 bases and J by 5 bases, with 16 bases between. This CDR3 is built from 16 residues. Germline loops: CDR1 LGHNA, CDR2 YNFKEQ. CDR3 sequence: CASSQDSGTAGTEAFF. The CDR3 DNA follows: TGTGCCAGCAGCCAAGATTCCGGAACAGCGGGGACTGAAGCTTTCTTT.

This chain connects TRBV15 to TRBJ2-7; no clear D. Germline V gene lookup returns CDR1 LNHNV and CDR2 YYDKDF (reference sequence). CDR3 length: 13 amino acids. Trimming cost V 0 bases and J 0 bases, with 3 bases left between them. CDR3 DNA sequence: TGTGCCACCAGCAGAGATCTCTCCTACGAGCAGTACTTC. Protein product: CATSRDLSYEQYF.